Below, 5 T cell receptor beta chains from the same sample are listed, as sequenced in a study of control samples from healthy donors and cancer patients. Libraries were prepared by immunoSEQ multiplex PCR; TCRdb keeps only in-frame clonotypes and omits some of them. Of about 58,000 clones in the sample, 90% were seen once. The sequenced sample consisted of PBMCs. These receptors were collected from a man between 60 and 70 years old with colorectal cancer.

This chain links TRBV7-8 with TRBJ2-6; 9 nucleotides agree with TRBD1. There are 17 residues in the CDR3. Germline V gene sequence: CDR1 SGHVS, CDR2 FQNEAQ. Unmatched junction bases numbered 5, after V lost 4 bases and J lost 1 base. DNA for the CDR3: TGTGCCAGCAGCTCTCAGACAGGGGGTTCTGGGGCCAACGTCCTGACTTTC. Its protein is CASSSQTGGSGANVLTF.

The CDR3 coding sequence is TGTGCCAGCAGCTTGGTGGGGACGTACAGTGGGGAGACCCAGTACTTC. Protein: CASSLVGTYSGETQYF. The chain employs TRBV5-5 and TRBJ2-5; D assignment may be TRBD1 or TRBD2 (5 bases each). Looked up from germline, CDR1 is SGHKS and CDR2 is YYEKEE (reference sequence). The germline V and J ends were trimmed by 0 bases and 5 bases, with 17 bases remaining between them. The CDR3 contains 16 residues.

This clone appeared once. This chain uses TRBV6-5 with TRBJ1-4, with TRBD1 as a possible D gene (6 bases). This CDR3 has 14 residues. The V and J ends lost 6 bases and 8 bases respectively, with 16 bases between them. Germline V gene lookup returns CDR1 MNHEY and CDR2 SVGAGI. DNA of the CDR3: TGTGCCAGCAGCCCAGGGGTAGTAGGAGAAAAACTGTTTTTT. This gives the protein CASSPGVVGEKLFF.

V is TRBV6-2 or TRBV6-3 and J is TRBJ2-7; 7 nucleotides match TRBD1. CDR1 is MNHEY and CDR2 is SVGEGT in the germline V gene. Losses at the gene ends were 2 bases for V and 3 bases for J; bases not matched to a gene: 7. This CDR3 contains 15 residues. For the CDR3, the DNA is TGTGCCAGCAGTTACCCAACAGGGGCTAACTACGAGCAGTACTTC. Translated, it gives CASSYPTGANYEQYF.

The chain links TRBV6-5 to TRBJ1-2, with 8 bases that match TRBD1. CDR1 MNHEY and CDR2 SVGAGI come from the germline V gene. The length of the CDR3 is 14 residues. The V and J ends lost 8 bases and 5 bases, in that order; junction bases with no gene match: 10. This chain's CDR3 is CASGLGRGRYGYTF. CDR3 DNA sequence: TGTGCCAGCGGGCTGGGCAGGGGGCGGTATGGCTACACCTTC.